The source of this T cell receptor beta chain is a study of blood T cell repertoires in COVID-19. Study overall: Acute and convalescent COVID-19 samples came from the United States, Italy and Spain.

V dropped 4 bases and J dropped 4; count of bases not matched to a gene: 5. The germline V gene encodes CDR1 SGHKS and CDR2 YYEKEE (reference sequence). This CDR3 spans 14 amino acids. Clones were read by immunoSEQ multiplex PCR, and TCRdb kept only the in-frame ones, dropping some. This sample yields under 300,000 clones, of which around 90% are seen a single time; 2.1% belongs to the top ten. The sequenced material came from peripheral blood. This sequence was found in a woman between 55 and 75 years old with COVID-19, enrolled during active disease. The V gene is TRBV5-5, the J gene TRBJ2-3; 8 bases are a match to TRBD1. Here the CDR3 reads CASSTQGVADTQYF. The CDR3 DNA is TGTGCCAGCAGCACACAGGGGGTAGCAGATACGCAGTATTTT.